This entry lists 3 T cell receptor beta chains sequenced from one sample in a study of T cells in Graves' hyperthyroidism and ophthalmopathy. Amplification yielded TCR beta CDR3 regions, with RNA transcripts as the source. The TCR CDR3 first-round RT-PCR relied on the HTBI primer set. TCRdb re-called the multiplex PCR reads through MiXCR, storing one row per CDR3 protein. The sample shows about 270,000 distinct CDR3 sequences, approximately 16% of them seen only once. The sample was blood. Receptors originate from a woman aged 45-59 years with Graves' hyperthyroidism that later progressed to Graves' ophthalmopathy.

This clonotype was detected only a few times. This chain connects TRBV9 to TRBJ2-1; a weak D match, TRBD2 (5 bases). V shed 4 bases and J shed 6 bases, with 17 bases lying between them. CDR1 SGDLS and CDR2 YYNGEE come from the germline V gene. CDR3 length equals 15 residues. The DNA for the CDR3 is TGTGCCAGCAGCCCCCGCGGAGCGGCTAGCAATGAGCAGTTCTTC. Its protein product is CASSPRGAASNEQFF. The complete variable domain, with remaining parts taken from reference TRBV9 and TRBJ2-1, reads DSGVTQTPKHLITATGQRVTLRCSPRSGDLSVYWYQQSLDQGLQFLIQYYNGEERAKGNILERFSAQQFPDLHSELNLSSLELGDSALYFCASSPRGAASNEQFFGPGTRLTVL.

The chain joins TRBV20-1 to TRBJ2-1; 11 bases are a match to TRBD2. In germline, CDR1 is DFQATT, CDR2 SNEGSKA (reference sequence). The CDR3 runs 17 residues. The V gene end was trimmed by 0 bases and the J gene end by 4 bases; junction bases not matched to a gene: 8. CDR3 sequence reads: CSARDSLAGGVYNEQFF. CDR3 DNA: TGCAGTGCTAGAGATAGTTTAGCGGGAGGGGTATACAATGAGCAGTTCTTC.

This clonotype showed up many times. The J gene is TRBJ1-1, the V gene TRBV20-1, with D perhaps matching TRBD1 (6 bases). Trimming cost V 2 bases and J 4 bases, with 17 bases left between them. There are 15 residues in the CDR3. Germline CDR1 reads DFQATT; CDR2 reads SNEGSKA (reference sequence). In nucleotides, the CDR3 is TGCAGTGCTAGATCGTCCTACAGGGAGGTCACTGAAGCTTTCTTT. Its protein is CSARSSYREVTEAFF.